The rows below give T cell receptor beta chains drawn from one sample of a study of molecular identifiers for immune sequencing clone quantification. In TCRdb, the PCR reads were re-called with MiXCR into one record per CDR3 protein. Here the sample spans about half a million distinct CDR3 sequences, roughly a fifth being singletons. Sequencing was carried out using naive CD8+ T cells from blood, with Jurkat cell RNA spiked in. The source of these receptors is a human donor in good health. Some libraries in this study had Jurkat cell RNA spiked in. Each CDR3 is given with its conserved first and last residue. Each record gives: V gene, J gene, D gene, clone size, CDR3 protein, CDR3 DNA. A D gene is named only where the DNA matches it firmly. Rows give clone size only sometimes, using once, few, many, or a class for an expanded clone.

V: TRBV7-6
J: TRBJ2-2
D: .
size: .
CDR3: CASSSIIRDSLNTGELFF
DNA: TGTGCCAGCAGCTCGATCATCCGGGACTCCCTTAACACCGGGGAGCTGTTTTTT

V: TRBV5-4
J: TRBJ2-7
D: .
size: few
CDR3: CASSLGAESSYEQYF
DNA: TGTGCCAGCAGCTTGGGTGCAGAAAGCTCCTACGAGCAGTACTTC

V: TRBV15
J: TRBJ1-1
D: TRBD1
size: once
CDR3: CATSGSDRVPNTEAFF
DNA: TGTGCCACCAGCGGATCGGACAGGGTCCCGAACACTGAAGCTTTCTTT

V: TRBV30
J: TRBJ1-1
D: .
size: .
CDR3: CAWSVFGNTEAFF
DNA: TGTGCCTGGAGTGTTTTCGGAAACACTGAAGCTTTCTTT

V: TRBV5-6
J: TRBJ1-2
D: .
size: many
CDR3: CASSYTRTADDTF
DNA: TGTGCCAGCAGTTACACCCGGACAGCCGATGACACCTTC

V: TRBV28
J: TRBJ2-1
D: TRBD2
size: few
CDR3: CASTTDLLRTSGRASDEQFF
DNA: TGTGCCAGCACCACCGATTTGCTCAGGACTAGCGGGAGGGCCTCAGATGAGCAGTTCTTC

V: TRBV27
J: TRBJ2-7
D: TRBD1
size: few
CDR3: CASSSDRGSSYEQYF
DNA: TGTGCCAGCAGTTCCGACAGGGGAAGCTCCTACGAGCAGTACTTC

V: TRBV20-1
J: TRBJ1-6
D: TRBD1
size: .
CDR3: CSARDQSIARGHSSYNSPLHF
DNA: TGCAGTGCTAGAGATCAGAGTATTGCCAGGGGGCACTCCTCCTATAATTCACCCCTCCACTTT

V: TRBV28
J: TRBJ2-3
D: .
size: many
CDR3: CASSPQISTDTQYF
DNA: TGTGCCAGCAGTCCGCAGATCAGCACAGATACGCAGTATTTT

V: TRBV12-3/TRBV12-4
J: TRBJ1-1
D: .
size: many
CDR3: CASSSRRGRLNTEAFF
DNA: TGTGCCAGCAGTTCAAGGCGGGGCAGACTGAACACTGAAGCTTTCTTT

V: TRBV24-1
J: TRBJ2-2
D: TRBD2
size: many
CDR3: CATSDLHYGRTGLAGGNTGELFF
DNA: TGTGCCACCAGTGATTTGCACTACGGACGGACAGGATTAGCGGGAGGTAACACCGGGGAGCTGTTTTTT

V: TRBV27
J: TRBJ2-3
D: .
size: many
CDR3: CASSLLITDTQYF
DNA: TGTGCCAGCAGTTTACTCATAACAGATACGCAGTATTTT

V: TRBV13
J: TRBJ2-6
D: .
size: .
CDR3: CASSLSLNGGQGANVLTF
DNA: TGTGCCAGCAGCTTATCGCTAAACGGGGGGCAAGGGGCCAACGTCCTGACTTTC

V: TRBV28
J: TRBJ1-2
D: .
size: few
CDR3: CASSFRMGRDYGYTF
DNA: TGTGCCAGCAGTTTTAGAATGGGGCGCGACTATGGCTACACCTTC

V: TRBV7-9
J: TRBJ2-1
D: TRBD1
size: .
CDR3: CASSQRTGEKIVDEQFF
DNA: TGTGCCAGCAGCCAACGGACAGGGGAAAAAATAGTCGATGAGCAGTTCTTC

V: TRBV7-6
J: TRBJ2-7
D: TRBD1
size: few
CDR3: CASSPTGTGYDEQYF
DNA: TGTGCCAGCAGCCCGACCGGGACAGGGTATGACGAGCAGTACTTC

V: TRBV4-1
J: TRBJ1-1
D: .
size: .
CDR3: CASSQEERGNTEAFF
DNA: TGCGCCAGCAGCCAAGAAGAAAGGGGGAACACTGAAGCTTTCTTT

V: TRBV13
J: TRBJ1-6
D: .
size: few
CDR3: CASSGGNSPLHF
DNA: TGTGCCAGCAGCGGCGGGAATTCACCCCTCCACTTT

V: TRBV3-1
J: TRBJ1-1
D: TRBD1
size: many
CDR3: CASSQDRDRLVTEAFF
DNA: TGTGCCAGCAGCCAAGATCGGGACAGGTTGGTGACTGAAGCTTTCTTT

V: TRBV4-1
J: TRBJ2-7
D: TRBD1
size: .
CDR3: CASSQQTGGTGEQYF
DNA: TGCGCCAGCAGCCAGCAGACAGGGGGAACGGGTGAGCAGTACTTC

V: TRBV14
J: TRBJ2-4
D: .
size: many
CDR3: CASSPGTPESQYF
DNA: TGTGCCAGCAGCCCCGGGACGCCAGAGAGTCAGTACTTC

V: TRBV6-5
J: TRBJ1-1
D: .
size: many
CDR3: CASSYSGPHEAFF
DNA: TGTGCCAGCAGTTACTCTGGCCCTCATGAAGCTTTCTTT

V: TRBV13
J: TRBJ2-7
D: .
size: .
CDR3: CASSLDGSHYEQYF
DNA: TGTGCCAGCAGCTTAGACGGCAGCCACTACGAGCAGTACTTC

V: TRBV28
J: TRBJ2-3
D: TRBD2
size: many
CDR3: CASSTTLRLAADTQYF
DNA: TGTGCCAGCAGCACAACCCTCCGACTAGCAGCAGATACGCAGTATTTT

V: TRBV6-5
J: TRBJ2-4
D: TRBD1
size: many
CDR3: CASSRDSRGIQYF
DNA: TGTGCCAGCAGTCGGGACAGTCGTGGCATTCAGTACTTC

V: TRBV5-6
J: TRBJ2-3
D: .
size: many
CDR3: CASSWGGFTDTQYF
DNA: TGTGCCAGCAGCTGGGGGGGCTTCACAGATACGCAGTATTTT

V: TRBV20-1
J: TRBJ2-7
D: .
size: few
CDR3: CSAPGDSYEQYF
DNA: TGCAGTGCACCAGGGGACTCCTACGAGCAGTACTTC

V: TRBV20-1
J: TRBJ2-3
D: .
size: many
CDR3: CSATDRDSHLNTQYF
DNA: TGCAGTGCGACCGACCGGGACTCGCATCTCAATACGCAGTATTTT

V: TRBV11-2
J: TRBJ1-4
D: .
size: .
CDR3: CASSPAGTGEKLFF
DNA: TGTGCCAGCAGCCCCGCCGGGACGGGAGAAAAACTGTTTTTT

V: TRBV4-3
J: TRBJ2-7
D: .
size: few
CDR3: CASSQDRGRGSYEQYF
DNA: TGCGCCAGCAGCCAAGACAGGGGCAGGGGCTCCTACGAGCAGTACTTC

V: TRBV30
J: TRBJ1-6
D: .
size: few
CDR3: CAWSARPIPGNSPLHF
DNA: TGTGCCTGGAGTGCCCGACCCATTCCTGGGAATTCACCCCTCCACTTT

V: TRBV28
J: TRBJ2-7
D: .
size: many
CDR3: CASSLYRRLNSYEQYF
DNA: TGTGCCAGCTCCCTTTATCGTAGGCTAAACTCCTACGAGCAGTACTTC

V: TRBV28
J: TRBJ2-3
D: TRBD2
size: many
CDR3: CASSLPSGRDSTDTQYF
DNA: TGTGCCAGCAGTTTGCCTAGCGGGAGAGATAGCACAGATACGCAGTATTTT

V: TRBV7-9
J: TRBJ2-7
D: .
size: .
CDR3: CASSFLRDRETYEQYF
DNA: TGTGCCAGCAGCTTCCTCCGTGACAGAGAAACCTACGAGCAGTACTTC

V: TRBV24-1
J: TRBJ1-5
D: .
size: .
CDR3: CATRDISNQPQHF
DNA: TGTGCCACCAGGGACATTAGCAATCAGCCCCAGCATTTT

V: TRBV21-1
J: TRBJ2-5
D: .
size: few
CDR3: CASSPPPRGLVDQETQYF
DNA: TGTGCCAGCAGCCCACCACCCCGGGGACTAGTGGACCAAGAGACCCAGTACTTC

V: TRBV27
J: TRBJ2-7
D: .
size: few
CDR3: CASSLSSGSGQYF
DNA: TGTGCCAGCAGTTTATCTTCGGGGTCAGGGCAGTACTTC

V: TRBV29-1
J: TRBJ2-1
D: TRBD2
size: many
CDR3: CSVEDATSGKYNEQFF
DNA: TGCAGCGTTGAAGATGCGACTAGCGGGAAGTACAATGAGCAGTTCTTC

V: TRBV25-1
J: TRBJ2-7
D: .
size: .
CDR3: CASSELDPGEGDEQYF
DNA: TGTGCCAGCAGTGAATTGGACCCGGGAGAAGGCGACGAGCAGTACTTC

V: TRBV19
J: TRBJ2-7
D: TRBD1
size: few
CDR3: CASSPGPGQVTTEQYF
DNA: TGTGCCAGTAGCCCGGGACCGGGACAGGTTACTACCGAGCAGTACTTC